The text below deals with one T cell receptor (beta chain). This CDR3 has 17 amino acids. Germline V gene data show CDR1 as KGHSH and CDR2 as LQKENI. V was clipped by 2 bases and J by 0 bases, with 14 bases between them. A v3.0 immunoSEQ assay was performed at survey level. Some clones are missing from TCRdb's copy, which holds only in-frame ones; the method was immunoSEQ multiplex PCR. The repertoire consists of some 33,000 clones, with around 97% occurring once and the leading ten covering approximately 2%. The data belong to a study of long-term antiretroviral therapy in people with HIV. The sequence was obtained from a man aged 30-40 years with HIV. The chain recombines TRBV18 with TRBJ1-3; D is uncertain. This specimen consisted of unsorted PBMCs, obtained 7.6 years after starting antiretroviral therapy. The CDR3 bases are TGTGCCAGCTCACCAAGCCTTGTGGGATTCTCTGGAAACACCATATATTTT. Translated: CASSPSLVGFSGNTIYF.